This T cell receptor (beta chain) was found in a study of neoadjuvant anti-PD-1 for oral cavity cancer. Produced via immunoSEQ multiplex PCR; TCRdb's table is partial and in-frame only. The table has some 40,000 clones, 35% to 40% seen once. Time point: after neoadjuvant nivolumab, at surgical resection. Germline V CDR1 and CDR2: SQVTM, ANQGSEA. V lost 7 bases and J lost 0, with 10 bases in between. There are 13 residues in the CDR3. The receptor was isolated from a person aged 35-80 years with oral cavity squamous cell carcinoma. The gene calls are TRBV29-1 and TRBJ1-3, with D possibly matching TRBD1 (6 bases). Sequencing was performed on tumor tissue, taken after nivolumab (anti-PD-1) treatment. The CDR3 is CSGRTVSGNTIYF. CDR3 bases: TGCAGCGGTCGGACAGTCTCTGGAAACACCATATATTTT.